This record looks at one TCR beta chain sequence and its context. Its antigen is unknown. The CDR3 spans 18 residues. With V trimmed by 0 bases and J by 0 bases, 9 bases remained unmatched. CDR1 and CDR2 from the germline V gene are MNHEY and SVGAGI. Treatment reported: roughly 11-day PBMC culture with coronavirus spike peptide pools or control peptides (ViraFEST assay). This sample is part of a study of vaccination and CD4 T cells after COVID-19. At the level of the study: Six males and four females constituted the convalescent cohort, two of whom were Hispanic.

Cultured CD4+ T cells had their DNA profiled by the Oncomine TCR Beta short-read assay. TCRdb itself ran the PCR reads through MiXCR, one entry per CDR3 protein. The sample consists of around 16,000 distinct CDR3 sequences, about 55% of them appearing once. This clonotype was sampled from a human donor who had recovered from COVID-19. J is TRBJ2-3 and V is TRBV6-5, with 7 bases fitting TRBD2. The material sequenced was CD4+ T cells from blood, cultured in vitro. In nucleotides, the CDR3 is TGTGCCAGCAGTTACTCGCCCCTGCGGGGGAGAAGCACAGATACGCAGTATTTT. It specifies CASSYSPLRGRSTDTQYF.